These 20 T cell receptor beta chains were all obtained from the same sample, sequenced in a study of blood T cell repertoires in COVID-19. The repertoire was sequenced with immunoSEQ multiplex PCR; TCRdb's copy has only in-frame clones and lacks some. Counted here are about 320,000 clones, over 85% occurring once; the ten biggest clones make up 11%. Sequencing used peripheral blood. The source of these receptors is a woman in her twenties or thirties with COVID-19, enrolled during active disease.

The rearrangement joins TRBV19 to TRBJ1-2, with TRBD1 matching 8 bases. Germline values: CDR1 LNHDA, CDR2 SQIVND (reference sequence). CDR3 length: 13 amino acids. The V and J ends lost 4 bases and 8 bases, in that order; junction bases with no gene match: 6. The CDR3 reads CASSSPRGLGYTF. Written as DNA, the CDR3 is TGTGCCAGTAGTAGCCCCAGGGGGCTCGGCTACACCTTC.

The chain is built from TRBV7-2 and TRBJ1-2; 8 bases map to TRBD1. V lost 5 bases, J lost 0 bases, and 8 bases stayed unmatched. CDR3 length: 16 amino acids. Looked up from germline, CDR1 is SGHTA and CDR2 is FQGNSA. The CDR3 DNA reads TGTGCCAGCAGCGTCCACCCAGGGGGCTCTAACTATGGCTACACCTTC. Its translation: CASSVHPGGSNYGYTF.

The chain is built from TRBV19 and TRBJ2-3; D is perhaps TRBD1 (6 bases). With 5 bases removed from V and 0 bases from J, the gap between germline ends came to 12 bases. The CDR3 totals 15 residues. Germline-derived CDR1 and CDR2 are LNHDA and SQIVND (reference sequence). CDR3 nucleotides: TGTGCCAGTAGTCTCGGGACATCGAGCACAGATACGCAGTATTTT. Residues: CASSLGTSSTDTQYF.

The rearrangement links TRBV11-3 to TRBJ2-1, with 7 nucleotides matching TRBD2. Germline trimming cut 5 bases from V and 9 bases from J; bases unmatched to any gene: 7. The CDR3 has 13 residues. Germline-derived CDR1 and CDR2 are SGHNT and YENEEA. CDR3 nucleotides: TGTGCCAGCAGCCGTCGCGGGGGAGGTGAGCAGTTCTTC. As protein: CASSRRGGGEQFF.

V is TRBV3-1 (or the pseudogene TRBV3-2) and J is TRBJ2-7; 11 nucleotides line up with TRBD2. Germline lookup yields CDR1 LGHDT and CDR2 YNNKEL (reference sequence). J lost 4 bases, V lost 4 bases, and 3 bases had no gene match. There are 14 residues in the CDR3. Written as DNA, the CDR3 is TGTGCCAGCAGCCGGGGGACTAGCGGATACGAGCAGTACTTC. It specifies CASSRGTSGYEQYF.

This chain links TRBV19 with TRBJ1-5; the D is unclear. In germline, CDR1 is LNHDA, CDR2 SQIVND (reference sequence). Trimming removed 1 base from V and 7 bases from J, with 8 bases in between. The length of the CDR3 is 13 residues. The CDR3 region has the DNA TGTGCCAGTAGTATAGTCCACTGGCAGCCCCAGCATTTT. This gives the protein CASSIVHWQPQHF.

The rearrangement uses TRBV2 and TRBJ1-2; no definite D call. Germline V gene sequence: CDR1 SNHLY, CDR2 FYNNEI. The germline V and J ends were trimmed by 7 bases and 8 bases, with 14 bases remaining between them. The CDR3 covers 12 residues. CDR3 in amino acids: CASNDGDPGYTF. As DNA, the CDR3 is TGTGCCAGCAACGACGGGGATCCGGGCTACACCTTC.

The chain uses TRBV28 and TRBJ2-3; 9 nucleotides agree with TRBD2. From germline, CDR1 is MDHEN and CDR2 SYDVKM. V was clipped by 7 bases and J by 2 bases; unmatched bases: 10. This CDR3 comprises 16 residues. The CDR3 region is CASTPLAGSPTDTQYF. The CDR3, as DNA: TGTGCCAGCACCCCGCTAGCGGGGAGTCCCACAGATACGCAGTATTTT.

For this clone: At the DNA level, this CDR3 is encoded by other sequences in the same sample as well. The chain uses TRBV28 and TRBJ2-7; D is undetermined. CDR1 is MDHEN, CDR2 SYDVKM, per germline. Between the trimmed V and J ends, which lost 5 bases and 1 base, there was a span of 6 bases. This CDR3 has 12 amino acids. In DNA form, the CDR3 reads TGTGCCAGCAGTCTCTTGTCCTACGAGCAGTACTTC. Amino acids: CASSLLSYEQYF.

This clone was observed once. The rearrangement uses TRBV4-1 and TRBJ2-7, with a tentative D call TRBD2 (6 bases). The CDR3 has 15 amino acids. In germline, CDR1 is MGHRA, CDR2 YSYEKL. The germline V and J ends were trimmed by 3 bases and 6 bases, with 18 bases remaining between them. In DNA, the CDR3 is TGCGCCAGCAGCCAGGGGACTCCCTCGGTTGGCGAGCAGTACTTC. It is translated as CASSQGTPSVGEQYF.

The rearrangement links TRBV7-2 to TRBJ1-6; 9 positions agree with TRBD1. V lost 1 base, J lost 6 bases, and 1 base stayed unmatched. Germline lookup yields CDR1 SGHTA and CDR2 FQGNSA. This CDR3 is 15 amino acids long. In DNA form, the CDR3 reads TGTGCCAGCAGCTTAGGGGACAGGGTTAATTCACCCCTCCACTTT. This sequence encodes CASSLGDRVNSPLHF.

The chain employs TRBV10-1 and TRBJ1-2; 8 bases map to TRBD1. The CDR3 spans 14 residues. Germline values: CDR1 WNHNN, CDR2 SYGVQD (reference sequence). Trimming removed 6 bases from V and 4 bases from J; junction bases left unmatched: 7. CDR3 nucleotides: TGCGCCAGCAGCAGGGACAGGTCGGGCTATGGCTACACCTTC. This codes for CASSRDRSGYGYTF.

This clone was seen just once. CDR3: CASSFFTNSPLHF. CDR3 bases: TGTGCCAGCAGTTTCTTCACAAATTCACCCCTCCACTTT. The chain recombines TRBV12-3 or TRBV12-4 with TRBJ1-6; D gene unclear. The V gene lost 3 bases and the J gene lost 7 bases, with 7 bases spanning the gap. This CDR3 region has 13 residues.

The J gene is TRBJ1-2, the V gene TRBV18, with a weak D call TRBD1 (5 bases). V lost 0 bases and J lost 6, with 8 bases in between. The CDR3 covers 13 residues. CDR1 KGHSH and CDR2 LQKENI come from the germline V gene. The CDR3 region is CASSPPGGNGYTF. CDR3 DNA sequence: TGTGCCAGCTCACCACCGGGGGGGAATGGCTACACCTTC.

The V call is TRBV6-1, the J call TRBJ1-5; 8 nucleotides line up with TRBD1. The V gene end was trimmed by 4 bases and the J gene end by 6 bases; junction bases not matched to a gene: 11. The V gene's germline CDR1 is MNHNS and CDR2 SASEGT. This CDR3 is 16 amino acids long. This CDR3 reads CASSATQGAPSQPQHF. The CDR3, as DNA: TGTGCCAGCAGTGCCACTCAGGGGGCGCCGAGTCAGCCCCAGCATTTT.

The chain has TRBV30 and TRBJ1-5, with D unresolved. V lost 5 bases and J lost 2, with 10 bases in between. The CDR3 is 13 residues long. CDR1 is GTSNPN and CDR2 is SVGIG in the germline V gene (reference sequence). CDR3 nucleotide sequence: TGTGCCTGGGCCCCCCAGGGCAATCAGCCCCAGCATTTT. The encoded protein is CAWAPQGNQPQHF.

The CDR3 sequence is CAISEVDRGVGSEAFF. The CDR3, as DNA: TGTGCCATCAGTGAAGTGGACAGAGGAGTCGGCTCAGAAGCTTTCTTT. V is TRBV10-3 and J is TRBJ1-1; D is perhaps TRBD1 (6 bases). This CDR3 region has 16 residues. Germline values: CDR1 ENHRY, CDR2 SYGVKD. V was clipped by 3 bases and J by 8 bases, with 22 bases between them.

This chain connects TRBV19 to TRBJ2-1, with TRBD1 matching over 10 bases. The CDR3 has 12 amino acids. Germline V gene data show CDR1 as LNHDA and CDR2 as SQIVND (reference sequence). After removal of 10 bases from V and 9 bases from J, the junction contained 6 bases not matched to a gene. CDR3 sequence (DNA): TGTGCCACTGACAGGGGGCGCGGTGAGCAGTTCTTC. Translating it yields CATDRGRGEQFF.

The chain recombines TRBV9 with TRBJ1-1; the D gene is possibly TRBD1 (5 bases). V shed 4 bases and J shed 7 bases, with 17 bases lying between them. Germline V gene sequence: CDR1 SGDLS, CDR2 YYNGEE. The CDR3 totals 14 residues. This CDR3 reads CASSTGRGFNEAFF. CDR3 DNA: TGTGCCAGCAGCACCGGGCGGGGGTTTAATGAAGCTTTCTTT.

CDR3: CASSPGAGGPIETQYF. The DNA of the CDR3 is TGTGCCAGCAGCCCGGGAGCGGGGGGGCCCATAGAGACCCAGTACTTC. The V call is TRBV5-5, the J call TRBJ2-5, with 10 bases that match TRBD2. V shed 4 bases and J 4 bases; nucleotides not matched to a gene: 10. The length of the CDR3 is 16 residues. Germline CDR1 and CDR2: SGHKS and YYEKEE (reference sequence).